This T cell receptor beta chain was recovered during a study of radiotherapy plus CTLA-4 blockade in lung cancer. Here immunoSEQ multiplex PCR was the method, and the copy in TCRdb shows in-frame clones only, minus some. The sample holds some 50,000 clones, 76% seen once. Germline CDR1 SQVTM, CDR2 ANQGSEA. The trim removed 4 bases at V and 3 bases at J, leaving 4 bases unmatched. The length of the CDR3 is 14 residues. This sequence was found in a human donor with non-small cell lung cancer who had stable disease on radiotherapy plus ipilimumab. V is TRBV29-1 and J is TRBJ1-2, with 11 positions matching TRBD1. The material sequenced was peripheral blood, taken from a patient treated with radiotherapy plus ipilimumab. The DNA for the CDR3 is TGCAGCGTTGCGTTGGACAGGGGGCACTATGGCTACACCTTC. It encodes CSVALDRGHYGYTF. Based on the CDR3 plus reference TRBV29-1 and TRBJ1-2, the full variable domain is SAVISQKPSRDICQRGTSLTIQCQVDSQVTMMFWYRQQPGQSLTLIATANQGSEATYESGFVIDKFPISRPNLTFSTLTVSNMSPEDSSIYLCSVALDRGHYGYTFGSGTRLTVV.